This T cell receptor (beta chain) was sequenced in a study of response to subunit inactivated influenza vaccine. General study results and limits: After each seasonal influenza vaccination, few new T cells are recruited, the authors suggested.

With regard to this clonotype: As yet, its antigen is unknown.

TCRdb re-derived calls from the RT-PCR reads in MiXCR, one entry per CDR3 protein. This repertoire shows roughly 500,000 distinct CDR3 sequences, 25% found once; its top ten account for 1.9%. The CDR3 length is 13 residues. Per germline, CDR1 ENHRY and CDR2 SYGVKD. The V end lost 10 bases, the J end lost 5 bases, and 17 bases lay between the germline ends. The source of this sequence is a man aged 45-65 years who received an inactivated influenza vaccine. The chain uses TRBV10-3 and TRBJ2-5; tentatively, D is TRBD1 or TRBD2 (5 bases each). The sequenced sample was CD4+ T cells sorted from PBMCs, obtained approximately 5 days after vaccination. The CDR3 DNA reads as TGTGCCACCAGAAGTGTTGGGACGGAGACCCAGTACTTC. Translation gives CATRSVGTETQYF.